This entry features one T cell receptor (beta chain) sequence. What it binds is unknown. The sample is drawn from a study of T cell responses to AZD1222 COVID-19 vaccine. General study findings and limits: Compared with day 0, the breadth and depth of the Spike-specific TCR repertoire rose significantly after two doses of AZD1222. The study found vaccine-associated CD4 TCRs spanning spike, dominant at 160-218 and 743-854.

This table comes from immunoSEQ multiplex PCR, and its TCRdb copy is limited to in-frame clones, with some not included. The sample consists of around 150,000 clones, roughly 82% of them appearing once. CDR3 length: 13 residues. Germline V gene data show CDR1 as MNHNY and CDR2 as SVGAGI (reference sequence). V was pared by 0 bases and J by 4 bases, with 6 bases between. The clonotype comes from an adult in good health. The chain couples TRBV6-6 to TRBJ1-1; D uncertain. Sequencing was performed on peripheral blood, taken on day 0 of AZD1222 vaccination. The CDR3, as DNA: TGTGCCAGCAGTTACTCGGACCGCACTGAAGCTTTCTTT. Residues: CASSYSDRTEAFF.